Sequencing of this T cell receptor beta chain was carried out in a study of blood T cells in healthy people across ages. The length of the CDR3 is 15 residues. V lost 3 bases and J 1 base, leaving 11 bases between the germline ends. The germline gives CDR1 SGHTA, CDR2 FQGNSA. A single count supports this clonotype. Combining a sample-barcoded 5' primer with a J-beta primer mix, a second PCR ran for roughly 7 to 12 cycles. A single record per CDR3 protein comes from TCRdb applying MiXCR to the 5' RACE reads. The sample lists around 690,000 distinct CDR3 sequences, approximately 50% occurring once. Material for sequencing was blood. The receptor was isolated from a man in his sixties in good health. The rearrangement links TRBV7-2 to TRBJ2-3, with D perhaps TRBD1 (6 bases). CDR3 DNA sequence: TGTGCCAGCAGCTTTGTGTGGGGGCGCACAGATACGCAGTATTTT. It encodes CASSFVWGRTDTQYF.